This T cell receptor (beta chain) was retrieved from a study of T cell responses to AZD1222 COVID-19 vaccine. Study-wide background: Second-dose timings of about 4 or about 12 weeks were pooled.

V dropped 6 bases and J dropped 1 base, with 13 bases sitting between them. The CDR3 extends over 15 amino acids. Germline V gene data show CDR1 as MNHEY and CDR2 as SVGAGI. Findings and caveats of the study: Nearly half of spike-specific TCRs reportedly target variant regions that are unmutated in the B.1.351 and B.1.1.7 variants.

About this clone itself: Its antigen remains unknown.

The protocol was immunoSEQ multiplex PCR, while the TCRdb copy is restricted to in-frame clones and leaves out a portion. The sample holds 180,000 or so clones; 94% are singletons and the top ten take approximately 0.6%. The chain recombines TRBV6-5 with TRBJ1-5; D might be TRBD1 (5 bases). The sample consisted of peripheral blood, taken on day 0 of AZD1222 vaccination. The clonotype was recovered from an adult in good health. The CDR3 loop reads CASRMTVWSNQPQHF. The CDR3 region has the DNA TGTGCCAGCAGAATGACAGTATGGAGCAATCAGCCCCAGCATTTT.